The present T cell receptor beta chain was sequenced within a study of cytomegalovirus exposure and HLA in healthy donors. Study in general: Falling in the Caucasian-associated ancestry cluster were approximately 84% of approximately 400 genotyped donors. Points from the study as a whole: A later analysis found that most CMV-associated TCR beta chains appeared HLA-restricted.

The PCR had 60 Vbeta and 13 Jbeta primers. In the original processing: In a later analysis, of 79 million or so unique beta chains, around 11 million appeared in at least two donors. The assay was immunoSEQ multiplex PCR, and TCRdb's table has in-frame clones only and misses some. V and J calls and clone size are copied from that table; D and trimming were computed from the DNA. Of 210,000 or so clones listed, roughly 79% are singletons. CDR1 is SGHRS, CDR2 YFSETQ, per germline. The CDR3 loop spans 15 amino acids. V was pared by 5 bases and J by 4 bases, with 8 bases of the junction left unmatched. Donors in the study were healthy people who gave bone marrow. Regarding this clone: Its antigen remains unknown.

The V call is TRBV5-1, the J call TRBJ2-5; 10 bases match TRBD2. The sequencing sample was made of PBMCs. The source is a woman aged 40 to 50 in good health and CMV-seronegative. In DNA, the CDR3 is TGCGCCAGCAGTCGGGTAGCGGGGGGCGGAGAGACCCAGTACTTC. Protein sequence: CASSRVAGGGETQYF. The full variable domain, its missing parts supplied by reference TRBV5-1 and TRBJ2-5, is KAGVTQTPRYLIKTRGQQVTLSCSPISGHRSVSWYQQTPGQGLQFLFEYFSETQRNKGNFPGRFSGRQFSNSRSEMNVSTLELGDSALYLCASSRVAGGGETQYFGPGTRLLVL.